This TCR beta chain is from a study of CD8 T cells in Susac syndrome. Random hexamers were used to reverse transcribe an amount of about 0.45 to 1 ug RNA. TCRdb analysed the immunoSEQ multiplex PCR reads with MiXCR anew, one entry per CDR3 protein. The sample consists of about 400,000 distinct CDR3 sequences, about 85% of them appearing once. Germline loops: CDR1 DFQATT, CDR2 SNEGSKA (reference sequence). The CDR3 runs to 15 residues. Trimming shortened V by 5 bases and J by 4 bases, and 17 bases separated the two germline ends. It was negative isolation that provided the CD8+ and CD4+ T cells, whereas TEMRA cells were enriched by FACS.

This chain uses TRBV20-1 with TRBJ1-4; a weak D match, TRBD1 (5 bases). Specimen: CD8+ T cells from PBMCs. The sequence was collected from a human donor with multiple sclerosis. CDR3 DNA: TGCAGTGCTGCCGGGACCCAAAGCGGTAATGAAAAACTGTTTTTT. Translating it yields CSAAGTQSGNEKLFF.